The 13 T cell receptor beta chains presented below share a single source sample, sequenced in a study of cytomegalovirus exposure and HLA in healthy donors. It was with 60 Vbeta and 13 Jbeta primers that the PCR ran. Produced via immunoSEQ multiplex PCR; TCRdb's table is partial and in-frame only. The data show 95,000 to 150,000 clones, roughly 80% seen once. The specimen sequenced was PBMCs. The receptors derive from a woman aged 40 to 50 in good health and CMV-seropositive.

The gene calls are TRBV6-6 and TRBJ2-5, with 8 nucleotides matching TRBD2. CDR3 size: 16 residues. Trimming at V came to 7 bases and at J to 3 bases, leaving 13 bases not matched to a gene. CDR1 is MNHNY and CDR2 is SVGAGI in the germline V gene (reference sequence). CDR3 coding DNA: TGTGCCAGCAACTATGTGAGCGGGAGAGGTAAAGAGACCCAGTACTTC. Amino acids: CASNYVSGRGKETQYF.

The chain employs TRBV14 and TRBJ1-1, with D possibly being TRBD1 (5 bases). Germline CDR1 is SGHDN and CDR2 is FVKESK. The CDR3 is 15 amino acids. Deletions cut 1 base from V and 7 bases from J, with 16 bases between. The CDR3 reads CASSQGTSVVYEAFF. The CDR3 coding sequence is TGTGCCAGCAGCCAAGGGACATCCGTAGTGTATGAAGCTTTCTTT.

The rearrangement links TRBV4-1 to TRBJ2-3; D not certain. The ends were cut back, 1 base at V and 0 bases at J, with 5 bases in the middle. CDR3 length equals 14 residues. Germline V CDR1 and CDR2: MGHRA, YSYEKL. The CDR3 nucleotides read TGCGCCAGCAGCCAAGGCGCTAGCACAGATACGCAGTATTTT. Translating it yields CASSQGASTDTQYF.

The chain recombines TRBV19 with TRBJ2-3; 10 bases map to TRBD2. Germline CDR1 LNHDA, CDR2 SQIVND (reference sequence). The CDR3 has 16 amino acids. V was pared by 5 bases and J by 0 bases, with 5 bases of the junction left unmatched. CDR3 in amino acids: CASSFDSGRSTDTQYF. The CDR3 region has the DNA TGTGCCAGTAGTTTTGATAGCGGGAGGAGCACAGATACGCAGTATTTT.

The chain is built from TRBV19 and TRBJ2-2; tentatively, D is TRBD1 (5 bases). This CDR3 has 15 residues. Per germline, CDR1 LNHDA and CDR2 SQIVND (reference sequence). The V and J ends lost 0 bases and 6 bases respectively, with 11 bases between them. CDR3 in amino acids: CASSIEGAQPGELFF. DNA for the CDR3: TGTGCCAGTAGTATAGAAGGGGCCCAACCCGGGGAGCTGTTTTTT.

V usage is TRBV11-2 and J usage is TRBJ1-3; TRBD1 is a possible D gene (6 bases). This CDR3 is 16 amino acids long. V dropped 1 base and J dropped 1 base, with 11 bases sitting between them. Per the germline V gene, CDR1 is SGHAT and CDR2 is FQNNGV. The CDR3 bases are TGTGCCAGCAGCTTAGGCGGGGGGCTTTCTGGAAACACCATATATTTT. Translated, it gives CASSLGGGLSGNTIYF.

V and J are TRBV5-1 and TRBJ1-1; TRBD1 might be the D (6 bases). Trimming stripped 4 bases from V and 6 bases from J, with 19 bases between. Germline assignment: CDR1 SGHRS and CDR2 YFSETQ. There are 15 residues in the CDR3. The CDR3 sequence is CASSQGVGRGSEAFF. The CDR3 DNA sequence: TGCGCCAGCAGCCAAGGCGTGGGCAGGGGTTCTGAAGCTTTCTTT.

This chain connects TRBV7-2 to TRBJ2-3; 9 bases align to TRBD2. The CDR3 consists of 16 residues. With V trimmed by 3 bases and J by 5 bases, 9 bases remained unmatched. The germline V gene has CDR1 SGHTA and CDR2 FQGNSA. The CDR3 reads CASSLLGGRAGDTQYF. CDR3 nucleotide sequence: TGTGCCAGCAGCTTGCTGGGCGGGAGGGCCGGAGATACGCAGTATTTT.

The chain is built from TRBV5-5 and TRBJ2-7, with 9 bases fitting TRBD1. The CDR3 spans 14 residues. V dropped 2 bases and J dropped 6; count of bases not matched to a gene: 6. Germline CDR1 is SGHKS and CDR2 is YYEKEE (reference sequence). This chain's CDR3 is CASSLRTGEGEQYF. In DNA, the CDR3 is TGTGCCAGCAGCTTACGGACAGGGGAGGGCGAGCAGTACTTC.

The rearrangement uses TRBV4-2 and TRBJ2-5, with D perhaps matching TRBD2 (6 bases). The CDR3 runs to 15 residues. V was pared by 0 bases and J by 2 bases, with 10 bases between. In germline, CDR1 is LGHNA, CDR2 YNFKEQ. CDR3 sequence: CASSQDIGGQETQYF. The CDR3 nucleotides read TGTGCCAGCAGCCAAGATATCGGGGGTCAAGAGACCCAGTACTTC.

This clone has a handful of counts. The chain couples TRBV4-2 to TRBJ1-4; the match to TRBD1 covers 12 bases. Trimming took 4 bases from V and 8 from J; bases not matched to a gene: 5. Germline V gene data show CDR1 as LGHNA and CDR2 as YNFKEQ. This CDR3 is built from 15 residues. CDR3 DNA: TGTGCCAGCAGCCCAGAGGGACAGGGGGCCGAAAAACTGTTTTTT. This encodes CASSPEGQGAEKLFF.

The CDR3 nucleotides are TGTGCCAGTAGTATACCAGGAACTTCCCAAGAGACCCAGTACTTC. Its translation: CASSIPGTSQETQYF. V is TRBV19 and J is TRBJ2-5; D is unclear. Trimming stripped 2 bases from V and 1 base from J, with 11 bases between. Germline V gene data show CDR1 as LNHDA and CDR2 as SQIVND (reference sequence). The CDR3 loop spans 15 amino acids.

This clone was picked up many times. V and J are TRBV6-5 and TRBJ2-7, with no clear D. The V gene's germline CDR1 is MNHEY and CDR2 SVGAGI. The V gene lost 8 bases and the J gene lost 0 bases, with 8 bases spanning the gap. The CDR3 length is 12 residues. Here the CDR3 reads CASGRFSYEQYF. As DNA, the CDR3 is TGTGCCAGCGGCCGATTCTCCTACGAGCAGTACTTC.